This T cell receptor (beta chain) emerged from a study of CD8 T cells in cerebrospinal fluid in Alzheimer's disease. Germline lookup yields CDR1 SGHRS and CDR2 YFSETQ. This CDR3 is built from 14 residues. Following a re-call of the 10x single-cell sequencing reads, TCRdb has one entry per CDR3 protein and lacks DNA. The sample spans roughly 1,700 distinct CDR3 sequences; the ten largest clones claim roughly 9%. In terms of frequency, this clonotype is medium-sized (0.01 to 0.1%). This receptor was identified in a human donor with mild cognitive impairment. Sequenced: cerebrospinal fluid. The V call is TRBV5-1, the J call TRBJ1-5. CDR3 loop: CASSASDSNQPQHF.